The 30 T cell receptor beta chains below all came from one sample that was sequenced in a study. TCRdb passed the RT-PCR reads through MiXCR, listing each CDR3 protein once. Altogether about 700,000 distinct CDR3 sequences are present, 12% to 15% being singletons, with the ten largest covering 3.6%. Sequencing input: memory CD4+ T cells from blood. The receptors stem from a female donor in good health, serving as a healthy control.

Concerning this clonotype: A much larger clone differs by one base, so this may be a read error. The rearrangement joins TRBV27 to TRBJ2-1, with D perhaps being TRBD1 or TRBD2 (5 bases each). CDR3 length equals 14 residues. Germline CDR1 is MNHEY and CDR2 is SMNVEV (reference sequence). Trimming took 7 bases from V and 13 from J, leaving 23 bases between them. DNA for the CDR3: TGTGCCAGCACGCCCCTAGGTGCAGGTGGGACCCAGTTCTTC. Protein sequence: CASTPLGAGGTQFF.

The chain links TRBV4-2 to TRBJ1-2; 10 positions match TRBD1. Germline V gives CDR1 LGHNA, CDR2 YNFKEQ. Unmatched junction bases numbered 8, after V lost 2 bases and J lost 5 bases. The CDR3 extends over 16 amino acids. CDR3 loop: CASSQLGGQGGYGYTF. CDR3 DNA sequence: TGTGCCAGCAGCCAACTAGGAGGACAGGGGGGTTATGGCTACACCTTC.

This clonotype appeared many times. V gene TRBV29-1 combines with J gene TRBJ2-5; TRBD1 agrees at 8 bases. The CDR3 sequence is 12 residues long. The junction had 4 bases not matched to a gene; V was cut back by 5 bases and J by 5 bases. CDR1 and CDR2 (germline): SQVTM, ANQGSEA. CDR3 coding DNA: TGCAGCGTTACTAGGACAGGGGAGACCCAGTACTTC. Translating it yields CSVTRTGETQYF.

This chain links TRBV20-1 with TRBJ2-7; TRBD2 matches at 14 bases. In germline, CDR1 is DFQATT, CDR2 SNEGSKA (reference sequence). The V and J ends lost 5 bases and 6 bases, in that order; junction bases with no gene match: 15. CDR3 length: 17 amino acids. CDR3 in DNA: TGCAGTGCTCGAGGGAAAACACCGGGACTAGCGGGAGTCGAGCAGTACTTC. Translated, it gives CSARGKTPGLAGVEQYF.

J is TRBJ2-1 and V is TRBV7-2; D is possibly TRBD2 (5 bases). The CDR3 loop spans 15 amino acids. Trimming removed 3 bases at V and 8 bases at J, with 17 bases between. Germline loops: CDR1 SGHTA, CDR2 FQGNSA. The CDR3 region has the DNA TGTGCCAGCAGCTTCAAAGGTGAGGGATATCATGAGCAGTTCTTC. Residues: CASSFKGEGYHEQFF.

This clonotype was detected only a few times. V usage is TRBV20-1 and J usage is TRBJ2-1, with D perhaps matching TRBD1 or TRBD2 (5 bases each). This CDR3 is 13 amino acids long. CDR1 and CDR2 from the germline V gene are DFQATT and SNEGSKA (reference sequence). The germline V and J ends were trimmed by 6 bases and 4 bases, with 13 bases remaining between them. This CDR3 reads CSAWGPDYNEQFF. CDR3 DNA sequence: TGCAGTGCATGGGGACCGGATTACAATGAGCAGTTCTTC.

CDR3 nucleotides: TGTGCCAGCAGCTTAGCGAAAGGAAACTACGAGCAGTACTTC. Translation: CASSLAKGNYEQYF. This rearrangement joins TRBV7-8 to TRBJ2-7; no clear D gene. The CDR3 spans 14 residues. From germline, CDR1 is SGHVS and CDR2 FQNEAQ. V lost 0 bases, J lost 3 bases, and 9 bases lay in between.

The V gene is TRBV5-4, the J gene TRBJ1-1; D not certain. The germline gives CDR1 SGHNT, CDR2 YYREEE (reference sequence). This CDR3 region has 15 residues. Trimming cost V 2 bases and J 4 bases, with 15 bases left between them. This CDR3 is CASSLRSASGTEAFF. The CDR3 nucleotides are TGTGCCAGCAGCTTACGCTCCGCCTCGGGCACTGAAGCTTTCTTT.

A few counts support this clonotype. This chain connects TRBV3-1 to TRBJ2-3, with a possible D match to TRBD2 (6 bases). The CDR3 consists of 15 residues. The germline V and J ends were trimmed by 2 bases and 4 bases, with 13 bases remaining between them. The V gene's germline CDR1 is LGHDT and CDR2 YNNKEL (reference sequence). CDR3 protein: CASSQPGGGADTQYF. The CDR3, as DNA: TGTGCCAGCAGCCAACCCGGGGGAGGCGCAGATACGCAGTATTTT.

The chain employs TRBV28 and TRBJ2-2; TRBD1 is a possible D gene (5 bases). The germline gives CDR1 MDHEN, CDR2 SYDVKM. The V end was cut by 4 bases, the J end by 0 bases, with 9 bases between. The CDR3 is 15 amino acids. The CDR3, as DNA: TGTGCCAGCAGTTATCTAGGGGCGAACACCGGGGAGCTGTTTTTT. This translates into CASSYLGANTGELFF.

The sample holds many counts of this clonotype. J is TRBJ2-7 and V is TRBV12-3 or TRBV12-4; 9 bases line up with TRBD1. V lost 6 bases, J lost 0 bases, and 3 bases stayed unmatched. The CDR3 is 14 residues long. CDR3 bases: TGTGCCAGCAGAGGGACAGGGAGCTCCTACGAGCAGTACTTC. This codes for CASRGTGSSYEQYF.

This clonotype was seen at least ten times. The gene calls are TRBV5-1 and TRBJ2-1; no clear D. Germline-derived CDR1 and CDR2 are SGHRS and YFSETQ. The CDR3 sequence is 15 residues long. V was shortened by 2 bases and J by 1 base, with 10 bases between the two germline ends. The CDR3 is CASSLGMGSYNEQFF. CDR3 in DNA: TGCGCCAGCAGCTTAGGTATGGGATCCTACAATGAGCAGTTCTTC.

The chain is built from TRBV20-1 and TRBJ1-5, with D unclear. Trimming stripped 7 bases from V and 0 bases from J, with 10 bases between. CDR1 DFQATT and CDR2 SNEGSKA come from the germline V gene (reference sequence). The CDR3 sequence is 13 residues long. The CDR3 sequence: CSVSGSSNQPQHF. CDR3 coding DNA: TGCAGTGTTTCGGGGTCTAGCAATCAGCCCCAGCATTTT.

The rearrangement uses TRBV7-9 and TRBJ2-1, with D uncertain. The V end was cut by 5 bases, the J end by 7 bases, with 15 bases between. Germline V gene lookup returns CDR1 SEHNR and CDR2 FQNEAQ (reference sequence). The CDR3 is made up of 14 amino acids. The CDR3 nucleotides are TGTGCCAGCAGCGGCCCCCCACAGTTTAATGAGCAGTTCTTC. Its protein product is CASSGPPQFNEQFF.

This clonotype was seen a few times. The chain uses TRBV4-2 and TRBJ1-1; tentatively, D is TRBD1 (6 bases). The V gene lost 8 bases and the J gene lost 4 bases, with 17 bases spanning the gap. CDR1 LGHNA and CDR2 YNFKEQ come from the germline V gene. This CDR3 region has 14 residues. CDR3 sequence (DNA): TGTGCCAGCGAGGGGGGGGGGCATCGCACTGAAGCTTTCTTT. This codes for CASEGGGHRTEAFF.

This clonotype was observed at least ten times. The CDR3 DNA reads as TGTGCCAGCAGTTACTCACTTGACGGGAACACTGAAGCTTTCTTT. Translation: CASSYSLDGNTEAFF. The chain employs TRBV6-5 and TRBJ1-1, with D uncertain. Deletions cut 0 bases from V and 1 base from J, with 9 bases between. This CDR3 has 15 residues. The germline gives CDR1 MNHEY, CDR2 SVGAGI.

The gene calls are TRBV28 and TRBJ2-3; D may be TRBD2 (6 bases). Germline V gene lookup returns CDR1 MDHEN and CDR2 SYDVKM. The CDR3 sequence is 16 residues long. V gave up 6 bases and J gave up 2 bases, with 18 bases separating them. The CDR3 sequence is CASSPGTFSFTDTQYF. Written as DNA, the CDR3 is TGTGCCAGCAGCCCCGGGACTTTTTCTTTCACAGATACGCAGTATTTT. Combining the CDR3 with reference TRBV28 and TRBJ2-3 gives the whole variable domain DVKVTQSSRYLVKRTGEKVFLECVQDMDHENMFWYRQDPGLGLRLIYFSYDVKMKEKGDIPEGYSVSREKKERFSLILESASTNQTSMYLCASSPGTFSFTDTQYFGPGTRLTVL.

The CDR3 sequence is CASSPSARNSGANVLTF. In DNA form, the CDR3 reads TGTGCCAGCAGTCCCTCGGCCAGGAACTCTGGGGCCAACGTCCTGACTTTC. The chain has TRBV6-2 or TRBV6-3 and TRBJ2-6; D not resolved. Trimming removed 5 bases from V and 0 bases from J, with 14 bases in between. This CDR3 spans 17 amino acids. The V gene's germline CDR1 is MNHEY and CDR2 SVGEGT.

The table lists this clonotype with a few counts. The chain is built from TRBV3-1 and TRBJ1-4; D not resolved. Germline CDR1 is LGHDT and CDR2 is YNNKEL (reference sequence). V was cut by 1 base and J by 12 bases, with 15 bases left in between. This CDR3 is 14 amino acids long. The CDR3 region is CASSQVASSGELFF. The CDR3 nucleotides read TGTGCCAGCAGCCAAGTTGCTTCGTCGGGTGAACTGTTTTTT.

This clonotype was seen a few times. V gene TRBV4-3 combines with J gene TRBJ2-3; 7 bases agree with TRBD2. The V segment lost 0 bases and the J segment 7 bases; nucleotides outside the gene matches: 10. This CDR3 contains 16 residues. CDR1 LGHNA and CDR2 YSLEER come from the germline V gene. In DNA form, the CDR3 reads TGCGCCAGCAGCCAAGATTTCCCGGGGGGTATCAATACGCAGTATTTT. This encodes CASSQDFPGGINTQYF.

The V call is TRBV12-3 or TRBV12-4, the J call TRBJ2-3; 8 nucleotides match TRBD2. The junction had 9 bases not matched to a gene; V was cut back by 6 bases and J by 7 bases. CDR3 length: 14 amino acids. CDR3 loop: CASRPSGLRNTQYF. The CDR3 coding sequence is TGTGCCAGCAGACCTAGCGGGCTTCGGAATACGCAGTATTTT.

This clonotype was seen many times. V is TRBV12-3 or TRBV12-4 and J is TRBJ2-3; no clear D gene. There are 17 residues in the CDR3. Trimming shortened V by 5 bases and J by 0 bases, and 18 bases separated the two germline ends. CDR3 nucleotides: TGTGCCAGCAGTCCCGGCTGGAGTCAGACGAGCACAGATACGCAGTATTTT. Translating it yields CASSPGWSQTSTDTQYF.

The table lists this clonotype with a few counts. This chain links TRBV7-6 with TRBJ2-2; D may be TRBD1 or TRBD2 (6 bases each). Germline-derived CDR1 and CDR2 are SGHVS and FNYEAQ. Trimming removed 2 bases at V and 3 bases at J, with 16 bases between. This CDR3 comprises 17 residues. CDR3: CASSLSIGGRDTGELFF. In nucleotides, the CDR3 is TGTGCCAGCAGCTTATCGATAGGGGGGCGCGACACCGGGGAGCTGTTTTTT.

A few counts support this clonotype. The genes are TRBV12-3 or TRBV12-4 and TRBJ2-1; D may correspond to TRBD1 or TRBD2 (5 bases each). The CDR3 is 16 residues long. Trimming stripped 6 bases from V and 6 bases from J, with 21 bases between. CDR3 protein: CASSVLPLGGPNEQFF. In nucleotides, the CDR3 is TGTGCCAGCAGCGTTTTACCCCTTGGGGGTCCCAATGAGCAGTTCTTC.

The table lists this clonotype with a few counts. The V call is TRBV5-6, the J call TRBJ1-6; 7 bases map to TRBD1. The germline V gene has CDR1 SGHDT and CDR2 YYEEEE. Unmatched junction bases numbered 8, after V lost 4 bases and J lost 10 bases. The CDR3 runs 14 residues. The CDR3 nucleotides read TGTGCCAGCAGCCCTGGGACAGTTACATCACCCCTCCACTTT. Translated, it gives CASSPGTVTSPLHF.

This chain connects TRBV9 to TRBJ2-7; D may be TRBD1 (6 bases). The germline gives CDR1 SGDLS, CDR2 YYNGEE. CDR3 length: 14 amino acids. The ends were cut back, 3 bases at V and 6 bases at J, with 16 bases in the middle. CDR3 sequence: CASSELGTSGEQYF. Written as DNA, the CDR3 is TGTGCCAGCAGCGAGCTAGGGACAAGTGGCGAGCAGTACTTC. The full variable domain, rest sourced from reference TRBV9 and TRBJ2-7, is DSGVTQTPKHLITATGQRVTLRCSPRSGDLSVYWYQQSLDQGLQFLIQYYNGEERAKGNILERFSAQQFPDLHSELNLSSLELGDSALYFCASSELGTSGEQYFGPGTRLTVT.

Only a few counts were recorded for this clonotype. The gene calls are TRBV9 and TRBJ2-3; D may be TRBD2 (5 bases). Trimming left V 0 bases short and J 6 bases short, with 17 bases between. The CDR3 sequence is 16 residues long. In germline, CDR1 is SGDLS, CDR2 YYNGEE. CDR3 protein: CASSVGEGQRGDTQYF. The CDR3 nucleotides are TGTGCCAGCAGCGTAGGTGAGGGCCAACGTGGGGATACGCAGTATTTT.

This clonotype has only a few counts. The rearrangement joins TRBV7-9 to TRBJ2-7, with unresolved D. The CDR3 contains 14 residues. V lost 1 base and J lost 2, with 9 bases in between. Germline V gives CDR1 SEHNR, CDR2 FQNEAQ (reference sequence). Here the CDR3 reads CASSLGRGPYEQYF. CDR3 DNA sequence: TGTGCCAGCAGCTTAGGTCGCGGACCCTACGAGCAGTACTTC.

This clonotype was counted between two and nine times. The chain links TRBV7-2 to TRBJ2-7; D gene unclear. Trimming took 3 bases from V and 3 from J, leaving 18 bases between them. Germline CDR1 is SGHTA and CDR2 is FQGNSA. This CDR3 contains 16 residues. The CDR3 DNA reads TGTGCCAGCAGCTTGTATACAGACAAACTCGGCTACGAGCAGTACTTC. Amino acids: CASSLYTDKLGYEQYF.

This clonotype was recorded many times. The V gene is TRBV20-1, the J gene TRBJ2-1; 11 bases fit TRBD2. Germline trimming cut 1 base from V and 10 bases from J; bases unmatched to any gene: 12. The CDR3 contains 16 residues. CDR1 and CDR2 from the germline V gene are DFQATT and SNEGSKA (reference sequence). The CDR3 protein is CSARGVLAGGSEEQFF. CDR3 nucleotides: TGCAGTGCTAGAGGGGTTCTAGCGGGGGGAAGTGAGGAGCAGTTCTTC.